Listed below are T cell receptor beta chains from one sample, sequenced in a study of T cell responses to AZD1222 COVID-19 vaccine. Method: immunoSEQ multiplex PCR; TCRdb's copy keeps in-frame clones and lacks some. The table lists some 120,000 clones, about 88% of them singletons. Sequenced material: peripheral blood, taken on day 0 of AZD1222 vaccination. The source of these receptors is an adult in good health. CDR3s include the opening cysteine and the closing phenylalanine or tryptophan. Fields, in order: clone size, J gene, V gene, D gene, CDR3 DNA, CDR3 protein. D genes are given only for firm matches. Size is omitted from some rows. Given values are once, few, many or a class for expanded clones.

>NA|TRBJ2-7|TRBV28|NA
TGTGCCAGCAGTCCCCCCGATTCGAGACTCTACGAGCAGTACTTC
CASSPPDSRLYEQYF
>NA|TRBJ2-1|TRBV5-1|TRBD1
TGCGCCAGCAGCTTCACACAGGGGGACTACAATGAGCAGTTCTTC
CASSFTQGDYNEQFF
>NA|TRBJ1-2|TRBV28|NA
TGTGCCAGCAGTTGGGGGACTTCCTCGGGCTACACCTTC
CASSWGTSSGYTF
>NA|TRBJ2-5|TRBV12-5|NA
TGTGCTAGTGCCCCGGGGGTAGGGGCCTTCGCACAAGAGACCCAGTACTTC
CASAPGVGAFAQETQYF
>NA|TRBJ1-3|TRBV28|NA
TGTGCCAGCAGTTTAGTAAACACCATATATTTT
CASSLVNTIYF
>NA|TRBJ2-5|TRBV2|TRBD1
TGTGCCAGCAGCCAGGGGGCCCAAGAGACCCAGTACTTC
CASSQGAQETQYF
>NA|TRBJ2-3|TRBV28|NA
TGTGCCAGCAGTCGACCTTCTAGCCTCACAGATACGCAGTATTTT
CASSRPSSLTDTQYF
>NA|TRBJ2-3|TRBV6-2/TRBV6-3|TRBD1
TGTGCCAGCAGTTACTCCGGGACAGGCACAGATACGCAGTATTTT
CASSYSGTGTDTQYF
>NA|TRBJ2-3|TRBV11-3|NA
TGTGCCAGCAGCTTAGGCAGGGGAATGAGCACAGATACGCAGTATTTT
CASSLGRGMSTDTQYF
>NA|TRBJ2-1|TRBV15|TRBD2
TGTGCCACCAGCAGGGGCCTACTAGCGGGAGAGAATGAGCAGTTCTTC
CATSRGLLAGENEQFF
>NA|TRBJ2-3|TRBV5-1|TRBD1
TGCGCCAGCAGCCCAGGACAGGGGCACATTGATACGCAGTATTTT
CASSPGQGHIDTQYF
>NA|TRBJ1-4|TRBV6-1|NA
TGTGCCAGCAGTGAATTCATATCCGGTGAAAAACTGTTTTTT
CASSEFISGEKLFF
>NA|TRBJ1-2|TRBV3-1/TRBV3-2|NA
TGTGCCAGCAGCCAAGATCTGACACGCCGGACTAACTATGGCTACACCTTC
CASSQDLTRRTNYGYTF
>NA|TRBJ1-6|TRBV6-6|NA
TGTGCCAGCAGTCTACCGGGACGGAGGAGCTCCTATAATTCACCCCTCCACTTT
CASSLPGRRSSYNSPLHF
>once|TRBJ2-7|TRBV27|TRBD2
TGTGCCAGCAGTCTGGTAGCGGGATACTACGAGCAGTACTTC
CASSLVAGYYEQYF
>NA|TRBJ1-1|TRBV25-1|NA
TGTGCCAGCAGTGAGATCAATGGGCGGGATCGGTTCACTGAAGCTTTCTTT
CASSEINGRDRFTEAFF
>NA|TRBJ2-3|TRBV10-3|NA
TGTGCCATCAGTCTTGGACCCGGGACAGATACGCAGTATTTT
CAISLGPGTDTQYF
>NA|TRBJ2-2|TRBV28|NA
TGTGCCAGCAGTTTGACAGAGAACACCGGGGAGCTGTTTTTT
CASSLTENTGELFF
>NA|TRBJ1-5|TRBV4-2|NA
TGTGCCAGCAGCCTCGGGGGGGCGGGGAGTCAGCCCCAGCATTTT
CASSLGGAGSQPQHF
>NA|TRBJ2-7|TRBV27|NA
TGTGCCAGCAGTTTCACTAGCTCCTACGAGCAGTACTTC
CASSFTSSYEQYF
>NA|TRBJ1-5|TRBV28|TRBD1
TGTGCCAGCAGACAGGGGGGGCCAAGCAATCAGCCCCAGCATTTT
CASRQGGPSNQPQHF
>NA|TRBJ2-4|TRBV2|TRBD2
TGTGCCAGCAAACGGACTAGCGGGGAGGGGGGCATTCAGTACTTC
CASKRTSGEGGIQYF
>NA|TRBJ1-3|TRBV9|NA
TGTGCCAGCTCCCCAGGGGCTTCGTCTGGAAACACCATATATTTT
CASSPGASSGNTIYF
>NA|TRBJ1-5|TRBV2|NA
TGTGCCAGCAGTGTTGGGACAAGGGGTCAGCCCCAGCATTTT
CASSVGTRGQPQHF
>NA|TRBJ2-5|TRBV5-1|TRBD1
TGCGCCAGCAGCGCAGCCGGGACAGGGGAAGAGACCCAGTACTTC
CASSAAGTGEETQYF
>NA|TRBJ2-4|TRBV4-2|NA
TGTGCCAGCAGCCAAGATGAGCAGGGAAACATTCAGTACTTC
CASSQDEQGNIQYF
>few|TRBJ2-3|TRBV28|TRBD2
TGTGCCAGCAGTCACGCGGGAGGCGACACAGATACGCAGTATTTT
CASSHAGGDTDTQYF
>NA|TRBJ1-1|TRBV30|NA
TGTGCCTGGAGTGTGGGGGGGGGAACTGAAGCTTTCTTT
CAWSVGGGTEAFF
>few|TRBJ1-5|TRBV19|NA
TGTGCCAGTAGTATTCGTAGGGACCAGCCCCAGCATTTT
CASSIRRDQPQHF
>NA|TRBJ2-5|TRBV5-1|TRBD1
TGCGCCAGCAGCTTGGGATGGACAGGGTCGACTGAGACCCAGTACTTC
CASSLGWTGSTETQYF
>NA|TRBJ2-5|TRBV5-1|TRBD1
TGCGCCAGCACCTCCGGGACAGCAGAGACCCAGTACTTC
CASTSGTAETQYF
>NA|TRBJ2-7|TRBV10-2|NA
TGCGCCAGCAGTGTCTCTAGCGTCTACGAGCAGTACTTC
CASSVSSVYEQYF
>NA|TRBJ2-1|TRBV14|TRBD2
TGTGCCAGCCCCACCAGCAATGCGGGAGGACCATCTCCCCAATACAATGAGCAGTTCTTC
CASPTSNAGGPSPQYNEQFF
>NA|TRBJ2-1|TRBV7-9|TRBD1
TGTGCCAGCAGCGCCGGGACAGGCGTAAGCGATGAGCAGTTCTTC
CASSAGTGVSDEQFF
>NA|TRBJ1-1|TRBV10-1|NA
TGCGCCAGCAGTTCAAACACTGAAGCTTTCTTT
CASSSNTEAFF
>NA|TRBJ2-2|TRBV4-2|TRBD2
TGTGCCAGCAGACGTGCGGGAGCGGGCGGGGAGCTGTTTTTT
CASRRAGAGGELFF
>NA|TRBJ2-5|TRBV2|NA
TGTGCCAGCAGCCCTCAAGAGACCCAGTACTTC
CASSPQETQYF
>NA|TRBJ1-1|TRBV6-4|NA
TGTGCCAGCAGTGTTAATCCTCTCACCCGGGCTGAAGCTTTCTTT
CASSVNPLTRAEAFF
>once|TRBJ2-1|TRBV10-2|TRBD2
TGCGCCAGCAGTGACCCCTCGGGAGCGGGGGGGTCACATGAGCAGTTCTTC
CASSDPSGAGGSHEQFF
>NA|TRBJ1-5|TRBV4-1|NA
TGCGCCAGCAGCCAAGTACAGATTAATAGCAATCAGCCCCAGCATTTT
CASSQVQINSNQPQHF
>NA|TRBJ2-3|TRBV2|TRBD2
TGTGCCAGCAGGAGACTAGCGACTAGCACAGATACGCAGTATTTT
CASRRLATSTDTQYF
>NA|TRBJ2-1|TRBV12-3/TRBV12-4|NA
TGTGCCAGCAGTTTTGGGAGTGAGCAGTTCTTC
CASSFGSEQFF
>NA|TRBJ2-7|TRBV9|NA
TGTGCCAGCAGCGTAGGGGCCAGTGCCTACGAGCAGTACTTC
CASSVGASAYEQYF
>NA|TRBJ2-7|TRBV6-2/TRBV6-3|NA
TGTGCCAGCAGTTGGGACATTTACGAGCAGTACTTC
CASSWDIYEQYF
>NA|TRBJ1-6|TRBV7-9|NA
TGTGCCAGCAGCTTATTGATTGGGGATAGCGCCCTCCACTTT
CASSLLIGDSALHF
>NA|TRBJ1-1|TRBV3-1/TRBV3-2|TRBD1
TGTGCCAGCAGCCGAGGAACAGGGGACACTGAAGCTTTCTTT
CASSRGTGDTEAFF
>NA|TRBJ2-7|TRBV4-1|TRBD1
TGCGCCAGCAGCCCAGGACAGGGTACCTACGAGCAGTACTTC
CASSPGQGTYEQYF
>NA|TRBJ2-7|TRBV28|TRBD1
TGTGCCAGCAGTTATGCGGGGACAGGGAAGTACGAGCAGTACTTC
CASSYAGTGKYEQYF
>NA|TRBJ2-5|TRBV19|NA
TGTGCCAGTACCCCAGCGTTCGGTGGATTGCAGACCCAGTACTTC
CASTPAFGGLQTQYF
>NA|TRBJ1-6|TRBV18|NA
TGTGCCAGCTCACCACGGGGCGGGAATAATTCACCCCTCCACTTT
CASSPRGGNNSPLHF
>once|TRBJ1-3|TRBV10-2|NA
TGCGCCAGCAGTGCGGGGACGGCAAGCTCTGGAAACACCATATATTTT
CASSAGTASSGNTIYF
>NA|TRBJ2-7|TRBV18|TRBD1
TGTGCCAGCTCACCAAAGGGGGCGCGGTACGAGCAGTACTTC
CASSPKGARYEQYF